The clone carrying this TCR beta chain was counted many times. Its antigen is still unknown. Researchers amplified the TCR beta CDR3 regions from RNA transcripts. During a first-round RT-PCR of the TCR CDR3, the HTBI primer set was used. A single record per CDR3 protein comes from TCRdb applying MiXCR to the multiplex PCR reads. Of fewer than 400,000 distinct CDR3 sequences listed, over 12% are singletons. CDR1 SGHAT and CDR2 FQNNGV come from the germline V gene. Germline trimming cut 6 bases from V and 2 bases from J; bases unmatched to any gene: 6. The CDR3 has 15 amino acids. The record originates from a study of T cells in Graves' hyperthyroidism and ophthalmopathy. General study points: Blood shared most expanded thyroid clonotypes above 0.001.

Clinical Activity Scores of at least 3, NOSPECS grades of at least 4 and durations under 3 months characterized ophthalmopathy patients. Reasons for excluding patients were uncontrolled infection, other autoimmune disease, pregnancy or lactation. Using more than 7.5 ml of fresh peripheral blood, PBMCs were prepared. The chain joins TRBV11-2 to TRBJ2-3, with TRBD2 matching over 9 bases. This TCR was sampled from a man aged 45-65 years with Graves' ophthalmopathy. Sequenced sample: blood. The CDR3 protein is CASSSRLADTDTQYF. In nucleotides, the CDR3 is TGTGCCAGCAGTTCTAGACTAGCGGACACAGATACGCAGTATTTT.